This T cell receptor beta chain stems from a study of tumor-infiltrating lymphocytes in primary liver carcinoma. Total RNA amounting to approximately 460 ng was the source from which TCR beta cDNA was made with a constant-region primer. Amplification in three nested multiplex PCR rounds with slightly modified ARM-PCR gave rise to TCR beta libraries. The first two PCR rounds, around 11 cycles each, used TRBV1-TRBV30 forward primers and a C-beta reverse primer. TCRdb passed the multiplex PCR reads through MiXCR, listing each CDR3 protein once. The sample includes more than 150,000 distinct CDR3 sequences, around 60% of them seen just once. Blood RNA was derived from unsorted whole blood, and germline DNA was extracted too. Trimming took 5 bases from V and 7 from J, leaving 11 bases between them. CDR3 length: 13 residues. CDR1 and CDR2 (germline): SEHNR, FQNEAQ (reference sequence).

The source is a man aged 40-49 years with primary liver carcinoma and hepatitis B virus infection. The source material was peripheral blood. The chain carries TRBV7-9 and TRBJ2-2; D uncertain. The CDR3: CASSPHLSGELFF. The CDR3 nucleotides read TGTGCCAGCAGCCCGCATCTAAGCGGGGAGCTGTTTTTT.